The 27 T cell receptor beta chains below were found in one sample sequenced in a study of T cells after posttransplantation cyclophosphamide. Here immunoSEQ multiplex PCR was the method, and the copy in TCRdb shows in-frame clones only, minus some. Observed are under 30,000 clones, no singletons, with the top ten taking approximately 3%. Sequenced sample: PBMCs. The receptors here all came from a woman aged 55-75 years in good health, CMV-negative, and a related stem cell transplant donor.

At least ten counts were recorded for this clone. The V gene is TRBV12-3 or TRBV12-4, the J gene TRBJ2-6; D ambiguous. This CDR3 contains 18 residues. The V gene lost 6 bases and the J gene lost 0 bases, with 18 bases spanning the gap. The CDR3 region is CASSDRHVVFSGANVLTF. The CDR3 coding sequence is TGTGCCAGCAGCGACCGACACGTAGTTTTCTCTGGGGCCAACGTCCTGACTTTC.

This clone showed up many times. The chain carries TRBV29-1 and TRBJ2-1, with D perhaps matching TRBD1 (5 bases). Germline V gene data show CDR1 as SQVTM and CDR2 as ANQGSEA. Trimming shortened V by 6 bases and J by 0 bases, and 12 bases separated the two germline ends. The CDR3 sequence is 14 residues long. The CDR3 loop is CSVLGQLSYNEQFF. DNA of the CDR3: TGCAGCGTCCTGGGGCAGCTCTCCTACAATGAGCAGTTCTTC.

This clone was found many times. The rearrangement links TRBV6-5 to TRBJ1-2, with 7 bases aligning to TRBD1. The length of the CDR3 is 13 residues. The germline V gene has CDR1 MNHEY and CDR2 SVGAGI. With 2 bases clipped from V and 5 bases from J, the junction kept 2 bases outside the gene matches. CDR3 amino acids: CASSYEGAYGYTF. The CDR3 nucleotides are TGTGCCAGCAGTTACGAGGGGGCGTATGGCTACACCTTC.

This chain connects TRBV6-2 or TRBV6-3 to TRBJ2-3; 12 bases match TRBD2. The CDR3 spans 17 residues. Germline loops: CDR1 MNHEY, CDR2 SVGEGT. With V trimmed by 7 bases and J by 4 bases, 12 bases remained unmatched. The CDR3 nucleotides are TGTGCCAGCACTTATCCGCTTGGACTAGCGGGGTCAGATACGCAGTATTTT. This sequence encodes CASTYPLGLAGSDTQYF.

This clone occurred many times. V and J are TRBV5-5 and TRBJ2-7; 9 positions match TRBD1. This CDR3 comprises 15 residues. The J segment lost 0 bases and the V segment lost 4 bases, leaving 5 bases of the junction unmatched. CDR1 and CDR2 from the germline V gene are SGHKS and YYEKEE (reference sequence). In DNA form, the CDR3 reads TGTGCCAGCAGCCCCGGGACAGGGATCTCCTACGAGCAGTACTTC. Amino acids: CASSPGTGISYEQYF.

Ten or more counts support this clone. The chain links TRBV27 to TRBJ1-1, with D hard to call. Trimming stripped 3 bases from V and 4 bases from J, with 12 bases between. This CDR3 is 14 amino acids long. Germline V gene data show CDR1 as MNHEY and CDR2 as SMNVEV (reference sequence). CDR3 protein: CASSFDIVSTEAFF. CDR3 bases: TGTGCCAGCAGTTTTGACATAGTCAGCACTGAAGCTTTCTTT.

This clone has more than one count but fewer than ten. V and J are TRBV25-1 and TRBJ2-1, with a tentative D call TRBD1 (5 bases). Germline CDR1 and CDR2: MGHDK and SYGVNS. The V and J ends lost 4 bases and 2 bases respectively, with 9 bases between them. The CDR3 totals 14 residues. Here the CDR3 DNA reads TGTGCCAGCAGTGGCCAGGGTCCCTACAATGAGCAGTTCTTC. Translated: CASSGQGPYNEQFF.

This clone was observed at least ten times. Germline is not matched at one junction end, which may reflect a read error. The V call is TRBV7-7, the J call TRBJ2-5; 8 nucleotides match TRBD2. The CDR3 length is 15 residues. Germline lookup yields CDR1 SSHAT and CDR2 FNYEAQ (reference sequence). CDR3 sequence (DNA): TGTGCTAGCAGCCAAAATAGCGGGGCCCAAGAGACCCAGTACTTC. It encodes CASSQNSGAQETQYF.

In its sample, this clone was seen many times. J is TRBJ2-1 and V is TRBV6-2 or TRBV6-3; TRBD2 agrees at 10 bases. Trimming cost V 1 base and J 4 bases; bases outside gene matches: 7. The germline gives CDR1 MNHEY, CDR2 SVGEGT. The CDR3 extends over 17 amino acids. CDR3 coding DNA: TGTGCCAGCAGTTACTACCTGACTAGCGGGCAGTACAATGAGCAGTTCTTC. It codes for CASSYYLTSGQYNEQFF.

This clone was seen ten or more times. The J gene is TRBJ1-6, the V gene TRBV18; 7 bases agree with TRBD1. The CDR3 totals 13 residues. Looked up from germline, CDR1 is KGHSH and CDR2 is LQKENI. Unmatched junction bases numbered 10, after V lost 10 bases and J lost 10 bases. The chain's CDR3 is CATTGVQESPLHF. CDR3 nucleotide sequence: TGTGCCACCACAGGGGTTCAAGAGTCACCCCTCCACTTT.

This clone was observed many times. This CDR3 is CASRTTGNTEAFF. For the CDR3, the DNA is TGTGCCAGCAGAACGACAGGAAACACTGAAGCTTTCTTT. This sequence joins TRBV5-4 and TRBJ1-1; the D gene is possibly TRBD1 (6 bases). The length of the CDR3 is 13 residues. V was clipped by 5 bases and J by 2 bases, with 10 bases between them. Germline CDR1 SGHNT, CDR2 YYREEE (reference sequence).

This clone was counted ten times or more. This chain connects TRBV11-2 to TRBJ2-7; 7 nucleotides agree with TRBD2. Germline assignment: CDR1 SGHAT and CDR2 FQNNGV. The CDR3 has 14 amino acids. J was trimmed by 4 bases and V by 0 bases; bases with no gene match: 3. CDR3 DNA: TGTGCCAGCAGCTTAGACGGGGGGAGATACGAGCAGTACTTC. This gives the protein CASSLDGGRYEQYF.

This clone was recorded many times. The chain is built from TRBV6-6 and TRBJ1-1; 9 bases align to TRBD1. CDR3 length: 15 amino acids. J lost 0 bases, V lost 2 bases, and 1 base had no gene match. CDR1 and CDR2 (germline): MNHNY, SVGAGI (reference sequence). The CDR3 region is CASSYRQGVNTEAFF. The CDR3, as DNA: TGTGCCAGCAGTTACCGACAGGGGGTGAACACTGAAGCTTTCTTT.

This clone was recorded many times. The rearrangement links TRBV19 to TRBJ1-2, with D possibly TRBD1 on 6 matching bases. CDR3 size: 14 residues. In germline, CDR1 is LNHDA, CDR2 SQIVND (reference sequence). Trimming pared 4 bases from V and 4 bases from J, leaving 13 bases between. The CDR3 nucleotides read TGTGCCAGTAGTAGGGAGGGGGTCAGCTATGGCTACACCTTC. Translation: CASSREGVSYGYTF.

At least ten counts were recorded for this clone. The chain has TRBV7-6 and TRBJ2-3; 11 bases map to TRBD2. This CDR3 is 17 amino acids long. V was clipped by 2 bases and J by 4 bases; unmatched bases: 8. Germline loops: CDR1 SGHVS, CDR2 FNYEAQ. The CDR3 reads CASSLKLAGVGADTQYF. In DNA form, the CDR3 reads TGTGCCAGCAGCTTAAAACTAGCGGGAGTAGGTGCAGATACGCAGTATTTT.

This clone appeared many times. The chain is built from TRBV7-9 and TRBJ2-3; D is uncertain. Trimming took 4 bases from V and 3 from J, leaving 14 bases between them. The CDR3 sequence is 15 residues long. Germline CDR1 reads SEHNR; CDR2 reads FQNEAQ (reference sequence). The CDR3, as DNA: TGTGCCAGCAGCTCAGCCAAGCCCCCTACAGATACGCAGTATTTT. Its translation: CASSSAKPPTDTQYF.

This clone was seen at least ten times. The chain uses TRBV10-3 and TRBJ2-1; 13 bases line up with TRBD2. The CDR3 has 14 residues. Germline CDR1 reads ENHRY; CDR2 reads SYGVKD. The V gene end was trimmed by 10 bases and the J gene end by 4 bases; junction bases not matched to a gene: 4. CDR3 region: CASTSGGEYNEQFF. DNA of the CDR3: TGTGCCAGTACTAGCGGGGGGGAATACAATGAGCAGTTCTTC.

This clone was found many times. This chain uses TRBV12-3 or TRBV12-4 with TRBJ1-6, with 10 bases identical to TRBD1. There are 15 residues in the CDR3. V shed 4 bases, J shed 7 bases, and the junction held 4 bases outside the gene matches. The CDR3 bases are TGTGCCAGCAGTTCCCGGACAGGGGGGAATTCACCCCTCCACTTT. Translation gives CASSSRTGGNSPLHF.

This clone appeared many times. V and J are TRBV28 and TRBJ2-1; D gene ambiguous. V was cut by 3 bases and J by 13 bases, with 13 bases left in between. CDR1 and CDR2 from the germline V gene are MDHEN and SYDVKM. CDR3 size: 12 residues. As DNA, the CDR3 is TGTGCCAGCAGTTTTTTCCCTCAGGTCCAGTTCTTC. This sequence encodes CASSFFPQVQFF. Filled out from reference TRBV28 and TRBJ2-1, the complete variable domain reads DVKVTQSSRYLVKRTGEKVFLECVQDMDHENMFWYRQDPGLGLRLIYFSYDVKMKEKGDIPEGYSVSREKKERFSLILESASTNQTSMYLCASSFFPQVQFFGPGTRLTVL.

There are many counts of this clone. The J gene is TRBJ2-1, the V gene TRBV6-2 or TRBV6-3; tentatively, D is TRBD2 (6 bases). The CDR3 is made up of 17 amino acids. With 2 bases removed from V and 3 bases from J, the gap between germline ends came to 17 bases. CDR1 MNHEY and CDR2 SVGEGT come from the germline V gene. Here the CDR3 reads CASSYGLLARNYNEQFF. CDR3 bases: TGTGCCAGCAGTTACGGGCTCCTAGCGAGGAACTACAATGAGCAGTTCTTC.

This clone has ten or more counts. The chain carries TRBV2 and TRBJ1-1; no clear D gene. CDR1 and CDR2 (germline): SNHLY, FYNNEI. The CDR3 spans 14 residues. Trimming pared 5 bases from V and 5 bases from J, leaving 15 bases between. The CDR3 DNA reads as TGTGCCAGCAGTCAGGACTTGGCGGGGACTGAAGCTTTCTTT. Encoded protein: CASSQDLAGTEAFF.

This clone appeared many times. The V and J genes are TRBV10-2 and TRBJ1-3; a possible D gene is TRBD1 (6 bases). Trimming removed 6 bases at V and 4 bases at J, with 10 bases between. CDR1 is WSHSY and CDR2 is SAAADI in the germline V gene. The CDR3 is 13 residues long. The CDR3, as DNA: TGCGCCAGCAGAGATACAGGGGGAAACACCATATATTTT. This translates into CASRDTGGNTIYF.

The sample holds many counts of this clone. The gene calls are TRBV7-6 and TRBJ2-5, with D perhaps TRBD1 (5 bases). Germline CDR1 and CDR2: SGHVS and FNYEAQ. Trimming pared 5 bases from V and 3 bases from J, leaving 16 bases between. This CDR3 comprises 15 residues. CDR3 loop: CASSANGQGKETQYF. Written as DNA, the CDR3 is TGTGCCAGCAGCGCTAATGGGCAGGGTAAAGAGACCCAGTACTTC.

Ten or more counts support this clone. The chain has TRBV7-2 and TRBJ1-6; a possible D gene is TRBD1 (6 bases). This CDR3 has 15 amino acids. The ends were cut back, 6 bases at V and 7 bases at J, with 16 bases in the middle. Germline V gene lookup returns CDR1 SGHTA and CDR2 FQGNSA. CDR3 coding DNA: TGTGCCAGCAGATTCCGGACAGATTTCAATTCACCCCTCCACTTT. This translates into CASRFRTDFNSPLHF.

Many counts were recorded for this clone. The rearrangement uses TRBV19 and TRBJ2-3; 8 nucleotides align to TRBD2. In germline, CDR1 is LNHDA, CDR2 SQIVND (reference sequence). V was pared by 2 bases and J by 0 bases, with 4 bases of the junction left unmatched. This CDR3 is built from 16 residues. CDR3 sequence reads: CASSIRLARSTDTQYF. CDR3 DNA: TGTGCCAGTAGTATACGACTAGCGAGGAGCACAGATACGCAGTATTTT.

This clone was seen at least ten times. The gene calls are TRBV5-1 and TRBJ2-1; D may be TRBD2 (5 bases). The CDR3 totals 15 residues. Germline V gives CDR1 SGHRS, CDR2 YFSETQ. V was clipped by 3 bases and J by 7 bases, with 17 bases between them. CDR3 protein: CASSWTHRAGNEQFF. The CDR3 nucleotides are TGCGCCAGCAGCTGGACTCATAGGGCAGGAAATGAGCAGTTCTTC.

The table lists this clone with many counts. This chain links TRBV5-5 with TRBJ1-1; 7 nucleotides match TRBD1. Trimming at V came to 4 bases and at J to 0 bases, leaving 6 bases not matched to a gene. Per the germline V gene, CDR1 is SGHKS and CDR2 is YYEKEE (reference sequence). The CDR3 is made up of 15 amino acids. The CDR3 nucleotides read TGTGCCAGCAGCGAGCGACAGGGCATGAACACTGAAGCTTTCTTT. Residues: CASSERQGMNTEAFF. The full variable domain, in which reference TRBV5-5 and TRBJ1-1 provide the parts outside the CDR3, is DAGVTQSPTHLIKTRGQQVTLRCSPISGHKSVSWYQQVLGQGPQFIFQYYEKEERGRGNFPDRFSARQFPNYSSELNVNALLLGDSALYLCASSERQGMNTEAFFGQGTRLTVV.